What follows are 10 T cell receptor beta chains derived from one specimen sequenced in a study of regulatory T cells in long-lasting Graves disease. Sample time point: persistent/refractory GD, antithyroid drugs over 5 years with positive TRAb. The TCR library was made from RNA that had been extracted from PBMCs in TRIzol. TCR beta libraries were built with iRepertoire HTBI primers and Arm-PCR of CDR3 regions. TCRdb itself ran the multiplex PCR reads through MiXCR, one entry per CDR3 protein. The data contain approximately 470,000 distinct CDR3 sequences, less than 25% of them singletons. The starting material was peripheral blood mononuclear cells (PBMCs), obtained when the disease was refractory, from a patient treated with antithyroid drugs. These receptors were obtained from a female donor with Graves disease.

This clonotype was recorded a few times. V and J are TRBV12-3 or TRBV12-4 and TRBJ2-2, with 9 nucleotides matching TRBD2. With 8 bases clipped from V and 3 bases from J, the junction kept 16 bases outside the gene matches. The CDR3 contains 18 residues. The CDR3 bases are TGTGCCAGCGCGGGGTGGAGTAGCGGGAGAGTTTACACCGGGGAGCTGTTTTTT. Amino acids: CASAGWSSGRVYTGELFF.

This chain uses TRBV15 with TRBJ1-2; 11 bases align to TRBD1. The CDR3 runs 15 residues. Germline CDR1 and CDR2: LNHNV and YYDKDF (reference sequence). V lost 5 bases and J lost 7; bases outside the gene matches: 9. The CDR3 reads CATSEGQGARGGYTF. CDR3 in DNA: TGTGCCACCAGCGAAGGACAGGGGGCGAGGGGTGGCTACACCTTC. Full variable domain (rest looked up from reference TRBV15 and TRBJ1-2): DAMVIQNPRYQVTQFGKPVTLSCSQTLNHNVMYWYQQKSSQAPKLLFHYYDKDFNNEADTPDNFQSRRPNTSFCFLDIRSPGLGDTAMYLCATSEGQGARGGYTFGSGTRLTVV.

This clonotype was observed at least ten times. CDR3 bases: TGTGCCAGCTCACCACTGGACAGGGCAGATTCACCCCTCCACTTT. Encoded protein: CASSPLDRADSPLHF. The chain joins TRBV18 to TRBJ1-6, with TRBD1 matching 8 bases. The CDR3 covers 15 residues. Trimming took 1 base from V and 8 from J; bases not matched to a gene: 4. Germline CDR1 reads KGHSH; CDR2 reads LQKENI.

This clonotype was observed many times. This CDR3 reads CASSLLLYEQYF. The CDR3 coding sequence is TGTGCCAGCAGTTTGTTACTCTACGAGCAGTACTTC. The gene calls are TRBV6-2 or TRBV6-3 and TRBJ2-7; the D is unclear. In germline, CDR1 is MNHEY, CDR2 SVGEGT. Trimming took off 4 bases at V and 3 bases at J, with 7 bases between the two ends. This CDR3 has 12 amino acids.

There are many counts of this clonotype. The chain uses TRBV12-3 or TRBV12-4 and TRBJ2-5; a possible D gene is TRBD2 (5 bases). The V end lost 6 bases, the J end lost 2 bases, and 13 bases lay between the germline ends. The CDR3 has 14 amino acids. CDR3 sequence: CASRPTSGQETQYF. DNA for the CDR3: TGTGCCAGCAGACCGACGAGCGGACAAGAGACCCAGTACTTC.

The chain couples TRBV27 to TRBJ2-7, with D perhaps matching TRBD2 (6 bases). V lost 6 bases and J lost 1, with 13 bases in between. The CDR3 has 14 residues. Germline V gives CDR1 MNHEY, CDR2 SMNVEV (reference sequence). CDR3 loop: CASSMELASYEQYF. In DNA, the CDR3 is TGTGCCAGCAGCATGGAGCTAGCGTCCTACGAGCAGTACTTC.

On this clonotype: The likely explanation is a read error, given a far larger clone one base away. As DNA, the CDR3 is TGTGCCAGCAGTTTGTGGAAAGAGACCCAGTACTTC. Its protein product is CASSLWKETQYF. The chain carries TRBV5-6 and TRBJ2-5, with no clear D. Trimming stripped 5 bases from V and 3 bases from J, with 8 bases between. The germline V gene has CDR1 SGHDT and CDR2 YYEEEE. This CDR3 contains 12 residues.

Comments on this clonotype: Germline and junction disagree at one end, which may indicate a read error. The CDR3 DNA follows: TGTGCCAGCAGCCTCAAACCCGAGGGTCAGCCCCAGCAATTT. Protein: CASSLKPEGQPQQF. The chain uses TRBV7-6 and TRBJ1-5; D uncertain. Germline loops: CDR1 SGHVS, CDR2 FNYEAQ. The CDR3 sequence is 14 residues long.

The chain recombines TRBV29-1 with TRBJ2-7; perhaps D is TRBD1 or TRBD2 (5 bases each). V was clipped by 6 bases and J by 7 bases, with 16 bases between them. This CDR3 is 12 amino acids long. Germline CDR1 is SQVTM and CDR2 is ANQGSEA. Here the CDR3 reads CSVGTWVGEQYF. The DNA for the CDR3 is TGCAGCGTCGGGACGTGGGTGGGAGAGCAGTACTTC.

This clonotype appeared a few times. The rearrangement links TRBV7-2 to TRBJ2-7; D may be TRBD1 (6 bases). This CDR3 contains 15 residues. Germline CDR1 and CDR2: SGHTA and FQGNSA. Trimming took 1 base from V and 5 from J, leaving 15 bases between them. The DNA for the CDR3 is TGTGCCAGCAGCTTAGACCTAACAGGGAACGACGAGCAGTACTTC. Translation: CASSLDLTGNDEQYF.